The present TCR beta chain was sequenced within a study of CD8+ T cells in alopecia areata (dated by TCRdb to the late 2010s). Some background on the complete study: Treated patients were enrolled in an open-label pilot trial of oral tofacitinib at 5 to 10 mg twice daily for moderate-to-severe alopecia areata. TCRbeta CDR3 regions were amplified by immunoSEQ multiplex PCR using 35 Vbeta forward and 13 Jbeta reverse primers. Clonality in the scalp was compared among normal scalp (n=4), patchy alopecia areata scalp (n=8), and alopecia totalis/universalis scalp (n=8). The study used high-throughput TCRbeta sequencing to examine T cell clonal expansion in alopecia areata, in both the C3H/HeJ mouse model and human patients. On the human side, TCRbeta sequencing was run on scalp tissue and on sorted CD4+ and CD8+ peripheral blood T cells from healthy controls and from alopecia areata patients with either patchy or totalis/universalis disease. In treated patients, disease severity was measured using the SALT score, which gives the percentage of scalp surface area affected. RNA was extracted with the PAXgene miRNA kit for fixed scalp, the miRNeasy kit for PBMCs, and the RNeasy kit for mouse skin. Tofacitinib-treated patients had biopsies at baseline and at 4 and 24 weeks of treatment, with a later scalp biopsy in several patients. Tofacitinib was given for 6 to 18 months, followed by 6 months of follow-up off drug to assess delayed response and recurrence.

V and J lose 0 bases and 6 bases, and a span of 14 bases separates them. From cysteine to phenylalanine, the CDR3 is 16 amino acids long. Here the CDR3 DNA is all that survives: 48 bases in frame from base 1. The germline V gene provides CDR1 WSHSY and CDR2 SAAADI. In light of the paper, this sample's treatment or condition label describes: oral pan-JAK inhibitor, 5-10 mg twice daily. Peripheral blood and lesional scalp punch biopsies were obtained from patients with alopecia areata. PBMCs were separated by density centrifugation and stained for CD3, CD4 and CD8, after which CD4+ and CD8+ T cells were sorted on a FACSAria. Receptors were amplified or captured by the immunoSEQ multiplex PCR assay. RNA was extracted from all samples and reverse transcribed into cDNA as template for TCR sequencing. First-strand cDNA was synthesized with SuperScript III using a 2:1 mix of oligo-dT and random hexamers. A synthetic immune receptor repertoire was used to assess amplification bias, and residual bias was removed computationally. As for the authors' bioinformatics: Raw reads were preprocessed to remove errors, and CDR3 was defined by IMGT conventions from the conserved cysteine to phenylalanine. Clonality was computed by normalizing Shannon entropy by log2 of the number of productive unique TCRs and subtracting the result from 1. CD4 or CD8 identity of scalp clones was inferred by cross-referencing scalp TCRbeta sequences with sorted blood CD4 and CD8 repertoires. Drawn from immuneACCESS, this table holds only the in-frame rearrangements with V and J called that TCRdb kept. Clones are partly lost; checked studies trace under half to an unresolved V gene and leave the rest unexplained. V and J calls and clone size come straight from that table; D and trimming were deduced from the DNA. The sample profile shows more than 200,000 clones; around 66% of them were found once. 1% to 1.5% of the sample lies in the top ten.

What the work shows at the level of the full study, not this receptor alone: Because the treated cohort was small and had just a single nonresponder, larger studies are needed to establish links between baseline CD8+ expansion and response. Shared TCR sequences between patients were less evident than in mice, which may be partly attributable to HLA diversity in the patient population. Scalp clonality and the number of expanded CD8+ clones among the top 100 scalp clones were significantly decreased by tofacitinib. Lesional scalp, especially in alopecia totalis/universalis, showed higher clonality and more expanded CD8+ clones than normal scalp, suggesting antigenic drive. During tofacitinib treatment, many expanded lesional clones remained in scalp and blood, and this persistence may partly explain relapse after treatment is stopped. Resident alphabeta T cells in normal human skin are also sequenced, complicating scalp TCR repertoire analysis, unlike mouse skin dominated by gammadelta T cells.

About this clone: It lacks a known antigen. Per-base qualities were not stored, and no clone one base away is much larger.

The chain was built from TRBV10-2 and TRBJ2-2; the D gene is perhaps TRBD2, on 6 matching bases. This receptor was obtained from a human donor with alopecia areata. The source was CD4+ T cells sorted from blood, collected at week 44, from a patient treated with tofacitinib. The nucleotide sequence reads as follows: TGCGCCAGCAGTGAGTCCGGGGGAGCATACCCCGGGGAGCTGTTTTTT. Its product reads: CASSESGGAYPGELFF.